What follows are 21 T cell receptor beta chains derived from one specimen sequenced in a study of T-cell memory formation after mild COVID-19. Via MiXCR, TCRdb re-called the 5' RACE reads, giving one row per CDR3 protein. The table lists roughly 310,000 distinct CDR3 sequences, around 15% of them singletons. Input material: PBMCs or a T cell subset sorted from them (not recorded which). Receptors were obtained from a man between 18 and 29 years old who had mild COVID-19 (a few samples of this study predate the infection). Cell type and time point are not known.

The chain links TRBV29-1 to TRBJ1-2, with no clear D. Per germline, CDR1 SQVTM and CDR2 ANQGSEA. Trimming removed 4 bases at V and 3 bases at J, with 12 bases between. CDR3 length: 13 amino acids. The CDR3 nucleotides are TGCAGCGTTGTACAAGGGTCCTACTATGGCTACACCTTC. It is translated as CSVVQGSYYGYTF.

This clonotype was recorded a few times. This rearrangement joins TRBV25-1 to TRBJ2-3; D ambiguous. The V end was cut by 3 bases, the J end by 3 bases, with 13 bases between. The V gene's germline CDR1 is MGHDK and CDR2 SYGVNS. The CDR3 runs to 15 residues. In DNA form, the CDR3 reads TGTGCCAGCAGTGACTATCAGGTTTCGACAGATACGCAGTATTTT. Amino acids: CASSDYQVSTDTQYF.

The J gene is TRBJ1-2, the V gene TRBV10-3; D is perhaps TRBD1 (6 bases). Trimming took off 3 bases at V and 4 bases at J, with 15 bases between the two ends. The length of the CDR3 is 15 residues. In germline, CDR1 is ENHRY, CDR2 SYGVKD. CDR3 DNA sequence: TGTGCCATCAGTGACGCGACCCAGGGGATCTATGGCTACACCTTC. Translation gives CAISDATQGIYGYTF.

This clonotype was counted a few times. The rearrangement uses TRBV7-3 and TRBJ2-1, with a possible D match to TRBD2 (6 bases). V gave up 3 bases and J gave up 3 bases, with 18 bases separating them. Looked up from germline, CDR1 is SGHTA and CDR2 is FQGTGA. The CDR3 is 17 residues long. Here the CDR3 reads CASSFAWGAGYYNEQFF. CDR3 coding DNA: TGTGCCAGCAGCTTTGCCTGGGGAGCGGGTTACTACAATGAGCAGTTCTTC.

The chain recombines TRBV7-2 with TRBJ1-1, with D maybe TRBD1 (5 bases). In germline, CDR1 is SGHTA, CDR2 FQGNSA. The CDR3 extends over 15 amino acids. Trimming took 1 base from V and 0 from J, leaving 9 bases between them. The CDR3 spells CASSLEGMMNTEAFF. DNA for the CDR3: TGTGCCAGCAGCTTAGAGGGGATGATGAACACTGAAGCTTTCTTT.

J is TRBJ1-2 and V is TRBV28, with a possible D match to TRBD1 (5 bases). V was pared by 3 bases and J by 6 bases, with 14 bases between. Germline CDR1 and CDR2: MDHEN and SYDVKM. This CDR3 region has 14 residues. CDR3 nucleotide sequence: TGTGCCAGCAGTTTCGGAGGGGAAAGTGATGGCTACACCTTC. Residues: CASSFGGESDGYTF.

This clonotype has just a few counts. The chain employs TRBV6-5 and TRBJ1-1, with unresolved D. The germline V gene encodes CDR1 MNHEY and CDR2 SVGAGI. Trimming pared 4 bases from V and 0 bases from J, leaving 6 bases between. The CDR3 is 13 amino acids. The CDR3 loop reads CASSWRVNTEAFF. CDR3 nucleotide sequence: TGTGCCAGCAGTTGGAGAGTGAACACTGAAGCTTTCTTT.

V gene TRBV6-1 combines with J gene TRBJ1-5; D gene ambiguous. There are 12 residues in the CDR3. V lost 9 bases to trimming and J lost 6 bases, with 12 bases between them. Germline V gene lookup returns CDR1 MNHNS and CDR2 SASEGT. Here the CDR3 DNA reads TGTGCCAGGGGGAGCCCTCCTCAGCCCCAGCATTTT. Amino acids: CARGSPPQPQHF.

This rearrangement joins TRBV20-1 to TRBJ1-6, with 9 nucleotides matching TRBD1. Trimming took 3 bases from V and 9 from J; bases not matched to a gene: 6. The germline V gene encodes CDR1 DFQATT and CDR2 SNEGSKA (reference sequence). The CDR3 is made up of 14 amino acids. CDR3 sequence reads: CSARLGTGSSPLHF. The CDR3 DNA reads TGCAGTGCTAGGCTTGGGACAGGGAGTTCACCCCTCCACTTT.

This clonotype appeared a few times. The CDR3 DNA reads TGTGCCACCTCTACGAACACTGAAGCTTTCTTT. Residues: CATSTNTEAFF. This chain uses TRBV7-8 with TRBJ1-1, with D uncertain. Trimming shortened V by 10 bases and J by 1 base, and 7 bases separated the two germline ends. This CDR3 has 11 residues. Germline lookup yields CDR1 SGHVS and CDR2 FQNEAQ.

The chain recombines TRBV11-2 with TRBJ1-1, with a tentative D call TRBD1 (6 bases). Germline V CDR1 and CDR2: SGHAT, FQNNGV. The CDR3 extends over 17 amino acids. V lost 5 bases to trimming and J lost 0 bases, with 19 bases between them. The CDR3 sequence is CASSGLGGTTMNTEAFF. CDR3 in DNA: TGTGCCAGCAGCGGACTGGGGGGGACAACTATGAACACTGAAGCTTTCTTT.

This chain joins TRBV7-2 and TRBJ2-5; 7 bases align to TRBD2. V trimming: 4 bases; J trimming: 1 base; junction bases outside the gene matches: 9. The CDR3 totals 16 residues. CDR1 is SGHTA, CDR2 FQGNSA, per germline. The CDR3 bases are TGTGCCAGCAGCTCCGGGTTGGGGGGGTCCCAAGAGACCCAGTACTTC. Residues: CASSSGLGGSQETQYF.

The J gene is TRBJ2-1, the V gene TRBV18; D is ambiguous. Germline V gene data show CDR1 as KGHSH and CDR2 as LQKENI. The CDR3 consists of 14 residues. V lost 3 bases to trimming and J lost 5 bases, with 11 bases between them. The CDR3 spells CASSPPAQNNEQFF. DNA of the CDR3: TGTGCCAGCTCACCCCCTGCACAAAACAATGAGCAGTTCTTC.

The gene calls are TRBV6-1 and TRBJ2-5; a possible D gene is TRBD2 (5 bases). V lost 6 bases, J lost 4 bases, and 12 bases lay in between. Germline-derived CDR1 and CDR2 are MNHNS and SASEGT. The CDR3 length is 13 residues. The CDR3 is CASSPSGIETQYF. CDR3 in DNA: TGTGCCAGCAGCCCATCGGGGATAGAGACCCAGTACTTC.

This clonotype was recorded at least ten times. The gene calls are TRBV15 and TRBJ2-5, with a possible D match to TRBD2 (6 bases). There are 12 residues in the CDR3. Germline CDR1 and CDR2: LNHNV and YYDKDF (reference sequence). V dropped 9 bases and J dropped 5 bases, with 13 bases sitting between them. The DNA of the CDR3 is TGTGCCACTAGGAGGGGTGGGGAGACCCAGTACTTC. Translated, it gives CATRRGGETQYF. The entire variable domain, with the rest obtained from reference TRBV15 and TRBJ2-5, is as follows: DAMVIQNPRYQVTQFGKPVTLSCSQTLNHNVMYWYQQKSSQAPKLLFHYYDKDFNNEADTPDNFQSRRPNTSFCFLDIRSPGLGDTAMYLCATRRGGETQYFGPGTRLLVL.

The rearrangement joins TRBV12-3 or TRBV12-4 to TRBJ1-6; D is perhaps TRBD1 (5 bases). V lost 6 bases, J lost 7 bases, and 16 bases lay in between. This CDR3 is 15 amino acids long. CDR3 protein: CASSVDTGGNSPLHF. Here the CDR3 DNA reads TGTGCCAGCAGCGTCGACACGGGGGGGAATTCACCCCTCCACTTT.

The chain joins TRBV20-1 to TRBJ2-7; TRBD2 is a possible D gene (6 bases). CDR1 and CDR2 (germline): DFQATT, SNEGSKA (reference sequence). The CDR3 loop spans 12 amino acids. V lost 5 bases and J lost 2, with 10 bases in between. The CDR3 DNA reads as TGCAGTGCTTGGGACTCCACCTACGAGCAGTACTTC. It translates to CSAWDSTYEQYF.

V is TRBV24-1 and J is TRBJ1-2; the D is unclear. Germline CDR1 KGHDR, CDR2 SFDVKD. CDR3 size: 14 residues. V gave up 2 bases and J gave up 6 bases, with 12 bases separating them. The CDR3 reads CATSDSIGVDGYTF. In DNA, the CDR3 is TGTGCCACCAGTGATTCCATCGGGGTGGATGGCTACACCTTC.

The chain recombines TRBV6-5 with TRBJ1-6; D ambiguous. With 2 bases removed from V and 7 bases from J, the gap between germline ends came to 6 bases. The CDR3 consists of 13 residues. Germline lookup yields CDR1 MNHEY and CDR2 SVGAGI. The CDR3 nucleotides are TGTGCCAGCAGTTACAGGGCCAATTCACCCCTCCACTTT. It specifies CASSYRANSPLHF.

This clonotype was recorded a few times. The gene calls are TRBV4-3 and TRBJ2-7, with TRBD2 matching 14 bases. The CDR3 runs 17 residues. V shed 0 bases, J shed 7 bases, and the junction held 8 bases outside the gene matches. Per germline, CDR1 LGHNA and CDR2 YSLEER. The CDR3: CASSQDGTSGGRREQYF. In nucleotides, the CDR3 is TGCGCCAGCAGCCAAGACGGGACTAGCGGGGGCCGGAGGGAGCAGTACTTC.

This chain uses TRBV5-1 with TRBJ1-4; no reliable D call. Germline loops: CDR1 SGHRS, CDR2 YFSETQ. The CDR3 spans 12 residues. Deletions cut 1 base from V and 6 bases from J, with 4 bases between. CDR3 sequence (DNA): TGCGCCAGCAGCTTGATCGATGAAAAACTGTTTTTT. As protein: CASSLIDEKLFF. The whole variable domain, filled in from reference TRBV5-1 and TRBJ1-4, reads KAGVTQTPRYLIKTRGQQVTLSCSPISGHRSVSWYQQTPGQGLQFLFEYFSETQRNKGNFPGRFSGRQFSNSRSEMNVSTLELGDSALYLCASSLIDEKLFFGSGTQLSVL.